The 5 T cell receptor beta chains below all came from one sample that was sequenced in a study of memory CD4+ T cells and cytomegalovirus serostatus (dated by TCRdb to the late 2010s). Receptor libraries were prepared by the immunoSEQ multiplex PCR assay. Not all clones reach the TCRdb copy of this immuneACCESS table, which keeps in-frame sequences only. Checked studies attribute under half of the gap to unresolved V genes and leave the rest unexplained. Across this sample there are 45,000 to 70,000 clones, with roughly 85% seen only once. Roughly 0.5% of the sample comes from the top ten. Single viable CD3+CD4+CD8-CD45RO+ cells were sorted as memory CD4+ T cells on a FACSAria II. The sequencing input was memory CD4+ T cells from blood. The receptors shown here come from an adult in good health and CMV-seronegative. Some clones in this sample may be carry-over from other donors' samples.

CDR3 in DNA: TGTGCCAGCAGCCAAGATCAAGGACGGGGGGGGTATGGCTACACCTTC. Translating gives CASSQDQGRGGYGYTF. The rearrangement links TRBV4-2 to TRBJ1-2, with D tentatively TRBD1 (5 bases). In germline, CDR1 is LGHNA, CDR2 YNFKEQ. The CDR3 runs to 16 residues. The V and J ends lost 0 bases and 5 bases respectively, with 16 bases between them.

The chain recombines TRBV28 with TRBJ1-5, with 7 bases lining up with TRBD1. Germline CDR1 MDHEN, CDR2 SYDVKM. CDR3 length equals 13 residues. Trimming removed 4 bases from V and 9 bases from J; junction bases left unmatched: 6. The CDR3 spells CASSSGGKPPQHF. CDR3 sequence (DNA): TGTGCCAGCAGTTCAGGGGGAAAACCGCCCCAGCATTTT.

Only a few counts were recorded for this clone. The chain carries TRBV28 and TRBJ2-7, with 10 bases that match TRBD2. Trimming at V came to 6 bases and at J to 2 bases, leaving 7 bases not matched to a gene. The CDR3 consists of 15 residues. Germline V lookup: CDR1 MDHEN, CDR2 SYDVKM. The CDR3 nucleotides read TGTGCCAGCAGAAGGAGGACTAGCGGTACCTACGAGCAGTACTTC. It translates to CASRRRTSGTYEQYF.

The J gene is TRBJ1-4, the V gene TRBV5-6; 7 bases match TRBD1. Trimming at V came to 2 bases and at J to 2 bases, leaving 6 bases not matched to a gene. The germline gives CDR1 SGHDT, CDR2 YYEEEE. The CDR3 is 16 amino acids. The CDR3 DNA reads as TGTGCCAGCAGCTTATCAGGGGGTGGTACTAATGAAAAACTGTTTTTT. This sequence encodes CASSLSGGGTNEKLFF.

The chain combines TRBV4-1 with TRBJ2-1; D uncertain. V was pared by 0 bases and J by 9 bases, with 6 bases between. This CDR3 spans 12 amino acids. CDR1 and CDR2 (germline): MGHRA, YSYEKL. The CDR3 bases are TGCGCCAGCAGCCAAGAAACGAGTGAGCAGTTCTTC. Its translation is CASSQETSEQFF.